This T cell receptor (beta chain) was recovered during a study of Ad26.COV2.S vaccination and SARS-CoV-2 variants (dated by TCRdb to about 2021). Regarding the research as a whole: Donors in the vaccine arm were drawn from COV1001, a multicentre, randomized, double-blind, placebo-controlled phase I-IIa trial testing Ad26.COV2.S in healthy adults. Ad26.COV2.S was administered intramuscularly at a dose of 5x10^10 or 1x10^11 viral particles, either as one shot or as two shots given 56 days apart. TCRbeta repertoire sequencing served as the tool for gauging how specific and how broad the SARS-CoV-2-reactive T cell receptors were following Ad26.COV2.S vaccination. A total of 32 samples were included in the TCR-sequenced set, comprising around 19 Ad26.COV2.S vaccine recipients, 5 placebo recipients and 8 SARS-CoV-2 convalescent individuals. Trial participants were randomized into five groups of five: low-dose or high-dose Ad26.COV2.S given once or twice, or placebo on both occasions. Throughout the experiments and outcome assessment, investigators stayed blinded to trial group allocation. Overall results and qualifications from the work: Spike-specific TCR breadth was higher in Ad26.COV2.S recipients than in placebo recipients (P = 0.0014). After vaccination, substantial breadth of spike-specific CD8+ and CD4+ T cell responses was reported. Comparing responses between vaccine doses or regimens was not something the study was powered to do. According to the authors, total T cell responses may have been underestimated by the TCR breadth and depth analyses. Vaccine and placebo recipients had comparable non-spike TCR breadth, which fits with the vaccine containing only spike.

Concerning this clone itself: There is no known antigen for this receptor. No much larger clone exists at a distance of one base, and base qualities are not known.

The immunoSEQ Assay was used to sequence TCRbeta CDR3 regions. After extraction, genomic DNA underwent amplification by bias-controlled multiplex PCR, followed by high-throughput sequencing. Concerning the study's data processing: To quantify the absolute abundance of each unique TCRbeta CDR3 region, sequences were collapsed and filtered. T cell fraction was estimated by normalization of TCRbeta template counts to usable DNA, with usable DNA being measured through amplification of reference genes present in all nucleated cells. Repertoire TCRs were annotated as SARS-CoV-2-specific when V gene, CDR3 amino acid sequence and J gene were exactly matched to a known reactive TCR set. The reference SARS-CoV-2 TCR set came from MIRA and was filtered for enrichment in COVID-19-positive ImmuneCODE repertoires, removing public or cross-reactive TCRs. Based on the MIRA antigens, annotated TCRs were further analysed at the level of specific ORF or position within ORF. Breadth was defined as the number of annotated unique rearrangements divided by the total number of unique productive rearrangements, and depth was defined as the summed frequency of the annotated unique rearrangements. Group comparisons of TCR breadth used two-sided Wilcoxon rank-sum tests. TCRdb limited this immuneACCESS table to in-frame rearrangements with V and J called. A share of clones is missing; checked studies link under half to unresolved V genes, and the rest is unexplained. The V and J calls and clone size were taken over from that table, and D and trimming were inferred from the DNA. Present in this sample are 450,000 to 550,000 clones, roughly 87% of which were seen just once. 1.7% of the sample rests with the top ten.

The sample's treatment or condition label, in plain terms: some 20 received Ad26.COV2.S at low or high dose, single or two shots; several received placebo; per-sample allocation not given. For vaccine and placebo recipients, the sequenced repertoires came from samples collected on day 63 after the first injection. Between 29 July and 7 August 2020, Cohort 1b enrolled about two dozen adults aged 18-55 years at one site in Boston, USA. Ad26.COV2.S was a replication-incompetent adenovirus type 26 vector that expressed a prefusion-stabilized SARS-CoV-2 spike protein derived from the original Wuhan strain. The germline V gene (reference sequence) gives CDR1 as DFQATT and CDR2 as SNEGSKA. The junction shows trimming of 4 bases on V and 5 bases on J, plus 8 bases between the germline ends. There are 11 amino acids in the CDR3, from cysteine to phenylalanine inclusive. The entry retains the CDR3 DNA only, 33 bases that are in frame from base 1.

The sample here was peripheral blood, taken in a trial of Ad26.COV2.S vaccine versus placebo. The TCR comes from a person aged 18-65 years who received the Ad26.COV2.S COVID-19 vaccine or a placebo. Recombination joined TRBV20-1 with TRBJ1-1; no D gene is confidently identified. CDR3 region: CSAMGVTEAFF. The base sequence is TGCAGTGCTATGGGTGTGACTGAAGCTTTCTTT.